This record covers a single T cell receptor (beta chain). This entry belongs to a study of early stage breast cancer tumors. The table came from immunoSEQ multiplex PCR; TCRdb's copy has only in-frame clones and leaves some out. This table holds some 70,000 clones, around 80% found once. CDR1 SGHTA and CDR2 FQGTGA come from the germline V gene. The CDR3 is made up of 14 amino acids. V was trimmed by 6 bases and J by 2 bases, leaving 14 bases between them. The rearrangement links TRBV7-3 to TRBJ2-7; D is possibly TRBD1 (6 bases). The sample taken for sequencing was blood. The sequence was collected from a person aged 60 to 70 with breast cancer. The DNA for the CDR3 is TGTGCCAGCAGGCGCGACAGGCCTACCTACGAGCAGTACTTC. It is translated as CASRRDRPTYEQYF.